These 31 T cell receptor beta chains were sequenced from one sample in a study of PD-L1 blockade in urothelial cancer. The protocol was immunoSEQ multiplex PCR, while the TCRdb copy is restricted to in-frame clones and leaves out a portion. The data contain around 80,000 clones, around 90% of them seen just once; the ten biggest clones take up roughly 5.2%. The source material was PBMCs, sampled around atezolizumab (anti-PD-L1) treatment. The receptors shown here come from a woman in her 70s with urothelial cancer.

This sequence joins TRBV9 and TRBJ1-2, with TRBD1 identical over 12 bases. Germline CDR1 reads SGDLS; CDR2 reads YYNGEE. This CDR3 comprises 16 residues. After removal of 4 bases from V and 7 bases from J, the junction contained 11 bases not matched to a gene. CDR3 DNA sequence: TGTGCCAGCAGCCAGAACCGGGACAGGGGGCAGGTTGGCTACACCTTC. Encoded protein: CASSQNRDRGQVGYTF.

The genes are TRBV19 and TRBJ1-5, with 7 positions matching TRBD1. The CDR3 has 15 amino acids. V dropped 5 bases and J dropped 0; count of bases not matched to a gene: 4. Germline assignment: CDR1 LNHDA and CDR2 SQIVND (reference sequence). CDR3 coding DNA: TGTGCCAGTAGTGCAGGGACAGTTAGCAATCAGCCCCAGCATTTT. Translation gives CASSAGTVSNQPQHF.

This chain links TRBV4-1 with TRBJ2-7, with D possibly matching TRBD2 (6 bases). Trimming shortened V by 1 base and J by 0 bases, and 7 bases separated the two germline ends. Germline values: CDR1 MGHRA, CDR2 YSYEKL. The CDR3 consists of 14 residues. The CDR3 DNA is TGCGCCAGCAGCCAAGGGGACTCCTCCTACGAGCAGTACTTC. Its translation: CASSQGDSSYEQYF.

The chain has TRBV2 and TRBJ1-5, with D perhaps matching TRBD1 (6 bases). Germline V CDR1 and CDR2: SNHLY, FYNNEI. Trimming pared 3 bases from V and 4 bases from J, leaving 13 bases between. The CDR3 extends over 15 amino acids. The DNA of the CDR3 is TGTGCCAGCAGTGATCAGGGGACGGGGAATCAGCCCCAGCATTTT. Residues: CASSDQGTGNQPQHF.

This chain links TRBV30 with TRBJ1-2; a weak D match, TRBD1 (5 bases). The CDR3 sequence is 13 residues long. The germline V gene has CDR1 GTSNPN and CDR2 SVGIG (reference sequence). Deletions cut 2 bases from V and 4 bases from J, with 11 bases between. The CDR3 DNA is TGTGCCTGGAGTCGTGACAGACCCTATGGCTACACCTTC. The encoded protein is CAWSRDRPYGYTF.

This chain connects TRBV4-1 to TRBJ1-2, with 9 bases matching TRBD1. CDR1 is MGHRA, CDR2 YSYEKL, per germline. CDR3 length equals 17 residues. Losses at the gene ends were 2 bases for V and 8 bases for J; bases not matched to a gene: 15. The CDR3: CASSQNRDFTGGDGYTF. CDR3 DNA: TGCGCCAGCAGCCAAAATAGGGATTTTACAGGGGGCGACGGCTACACCTTC.

The chain links TRBV4-3 to TRBJ1-3; TRBD1 matches at 10 bases. V gave up 4 bases and J gave up 3 bases; unmatched junction bases: 18. From germline, CDR1 is LGHNA and CDR2 YSLEER. CDR3 length equals 20 residues. CDR3 nucleotide sequence: TGCGCCAGCAGCCTAGGCGGGGGGACAGGGGTAACACTAGGTGGAAACACCATATATTTT. Amino acid sequence: CASSLGGGTGVTLGGNTIYF.

This chain links TRBV18 with TRBJ1-5, with 9 bases that match TRBD1. Germline V gene sequence: CDR1 KGHSH, CDR2 LQKENI. The CDR3 length is 15 residues. The junction had 4 bases not matched to a gene; V was cut back by 3 bases and J by 4 bases. CDR3 bases: TGTGCCAGCTCACCCGGACAGGGGAGGAATCAGCCCCAGCATTTT. This codes for CASSPGQGRNQPQHF. Combining the CDR3 with reference TRBV18 and TRBJ1-5 gives the whole variable domain NAGVMQNPRHLVRRRGQEARLRCSPMKGHSHVYWYRQLPEEGLKFMVYLQKENIIDESGMPKERFSAEFPKEGPSILRIQQVVRGDSAAYFCASSPGQGRNQPQHFGDGTRLSIL.

The J gene is TRBJ1-2, the V gene TRBV30, with TRBD1 matching 10 bases. The CDR3 loop spans 17 amino acids. The J segment lost 4 bases and the V segment lost 3 bases, leaving 14 bases of the junction unmatched. Germline-derived CDR1 and CDR2 are GTSNPN and SVGIG (reference sequence). CDR3 sequence (DNA): TGTGCCTGGAGGGCCCGGACAGGGGGGGGACTAGTCTATGGCTACACCTTC. Translating gives CAWRARTGGGLVYGYTF.

The chain recombines TRBV29-1 with TRBJ2-1, with 10 bases identical to TRBD1. Germline-derived CDR1 and CDR2 are SQVTM and ANQGSEA. CDR3 length: 16 residues. Trimming took 4 bases from V and 7 from J; bases not matched to a gene: 13. The CDR3 region is CSVGGSRDRGLNEQFF. The CDR3, as DNA: TGCAGCGTTGGGGGGTCCCGGGACAGGGGTTTGAATGAGCAGTTCTTC.

This chain connects TRBV6-6 to TRBJ2-5; no clear D. The CDR3 has 14 residues. From germline, CDR1 is MNHNY and CDR2 SVGAGI (reference sequence). V lost 11 bases and J lost 0, with 16 bases in between. The DNA for the CDR3 is TGTGCCGTCACCGAGACAATATACCAAGAGACCCAGTACTTC. It codes for CAVTETIYQETQYF.

CDR3 in amino acids: CASSIQGSHSNQPQHF. The CDR3 DNA sequence: TGTGCCAGTAGTATACAGGGGAGCCATAGCAATCAGCCCCAGCATTTT. The J gene is TRBJ1-5, the V gene TRBV19; D perhaps matches TRBD1 (6 bases). CDR1 is LNHDA and CDR2 is SQIVND in the germline V gene (reference sequence). The CDR3 spans 16 residues. Between the trimmed V and J ends, which lost 2 bases and 0 bases, there was a span of 11 bases.

This clone was observed many times. The chain recombines TRBV2 with TRBJ2-7, with D tentatively TRBD1 (5 bases). CDR1 is SNHLY and CDR2 is FYNNEI in the germline V gene. CDR3 length: 15 residues. The V end lost 2 bases, the J end lost 0 bases, and 11 bases lay between the germline ends. CDR3 nucleotides: TGTGCCAGCAGTGAAAAGACAGCTGGCTCCTACGAGCAGTACTTC. Translating gives CASSEKTAGSYEQYF.

V and J are TRBV5-4 and TRBJ2-5; D unresolved. Germline CDR1 reads SGHNT; CDR2 reads YYREEE (reference sequence). The CDR3 loop spans 13 amino acids. The V and J ends lost 5 bases and 3 bases respectively, with 11 bases between them. CDR3 region: CASREKREETQYF. In DNA, the CDR3 is TGTGCCAGCAGAGAGAAGCGAGAAGAGACCCAGTACTTC.

The rearrangement uses TRBV23-1 and TRBJ1-5; 8 bases map to TRBD1. TRBV23-1 is noted as an ORF with a role that remains uncertain. This CDR3 is 17 amino acids long. V was clipped by 2 bases and J by 5 bases; unmatched bases: 11. The chain's CDR3 is CASSQRANTGGYQPQHF. The CDR3 DNA follows: TGCGCCAGCAGTCAACGAGCAAACACAGGGGGTTATCAGCCCCAGCATTTT.

This clone appeared once. The chain uses TRBV7-9 and TRBJ2-6; the D gene is possibly TRBD2 (6 bases). V lost 3 bases to trimming and J lost 0 bases, with 15 bases between them. The CDR3 is 18 residues long. Per the germline V gene, CDR1 is SEHNR and CDR2 is FQNEAQ (reference sequence). This CDR3 is CASSFPRDSFSGANVLTF. CDR3 DNA: TGTGCCAGCAGCTTTCCCCGGGACTCCTTCTCTGGGGCCAACGTCCTGACTTTC.

The V and J genes are TRBV28 and TRBJ1-2, with 9 positions matching TRBD1. The CDR3 is made up of 11 amino acids. CDR1 and CDR2 from the germline V gene are MDHEN and SYDVKM. V dropped 8 bases and J dropped 7; count of bases not matched to a gene: 2. The CDR3 spells CASGGQGGYTF. The CDR3 DNA reads TGTGCCAGCGGGGGACAGGGTGGCTACACCTTC.

The chain couples TRBV7-9 to TRBJ1-5; D remains unclear. Per germline, CDR1 SEHNR and CDR2 FQNEAQ (reference sequence). Trimming left V 4 bases short and J 6 bases short, with 7 bases between. This CDR3 has 12 residues. The CDR3: CASSSNTQPQHF. As DNA, the CDR3 is TGTGCCAGCAGCTCAAACACTCAGCCCCAGCATTTT.

The chain employs TRBV5-4 and TRBJ2-1, with TRBD1 identical over 11 bases. Germline V gene data show CDR1 as SGHNT and CDR2 as YYREEE (reference sequence). J was trimmed by 14 bases and V by 0 bases; bases with no gene match: 10. There are 15 residues in the CDR3. The CDR3 is CASSLEGQGVRSKFF. CDR3 coding DNA: TGTGCCAGCAGCTTGGAGGGACAGGGGGTAAGATCGAAGTTCTTC.

The rearrangement joins TRBV19 to TRBJ2-3, with a weak D call TRBD2 (6 bases). The V end lost 3 bases, the J end lost 5 bases, and 9 bases lay between the germline ends. This CDR3 comprises 13 residues. Germline values: CDR1 LNHDA, CDR2 SQIVND (reference sequence). CDR3 sequence: CASSMTGVDTQYF. CDR3 sequence (DNA): TGTGCCAGTAGTATGACGGGGGTAGATACGCAGTATTTT.

The gene calls are TRBV19 and TRBJ2-5; 11 nucleotides align to TRBD1. Looked up from germline, CDR1 is LNHDA and CDR2 is SQIVND (reference sequence). The CDR3 totals 16 residues. V shed 3 bases and J 5 bases; nucleotides not matched to a gene: 8. CDR3 sequence: CASSMGGQGVGETQYF. The CDR3 DNA reads TGTGCCAGTAGTATGGGGGGACAGGGGGTCGGGGAGACCCAGTACTTC.

In nucleotides, the CDR3 is TGCAGCGTTGCGGTTCCAGGGGGCTACGAGCAGTACTTC. This translates into CSVAVPGGYEQYF. The chain combines TRBV29-1 with TRBJ2-7; 7 nucleotides align to TRBD1. Germline CDR1 SQVTM, CDR2 ANQGSEA. V lost 4 bases, J lost 3 bases, and 6 bases stayed unmatched. The CDR3 covers 13 residues.

This clone was seen only a few times. This chain joins TRBV11-3 and TRBJ2-2; 7 nucleotides match TRBD1. The CDR3 has 15 amino acids. J lost 3 bases, V lost 2 bases, and 3 bases had no gene match. CDR1 and CDR2 from the germline V gene are SGHNT and YENEEA. Here the CDR3 reads CASSLSGGDTGELFF. CDR3 DNA sequence: TGTGCCAGCAGCTTATCAGGGGGAGACACCGGGGAGCTGTTTTTT.

About this clone itself: A read error may account for a junction end that differs from germline. This sample includes further DNA sequences coding for the same CDR3. The chain uses TRBV15 and TRBJ1-1; D remains unclear. The CDR3 consists of 15 residues. In germline, CDR1 is LNHNV, CDR2 YYDKDF (reference sequence). Here the CDR3 reads CATSPRNRGNTEAFF. CDR3 DNA: TGCGCCACCAGCCCCCGAAATCGGGGGAACACTGAAGCTTTCTTT.

The V gene is TRBV27, the J gene TRBJ2-3; 7 nucleotides align to TRBD2. Per the germline V gene, CDR1 is MNHEY and CDR2 is SMNVEV (reference sequence). The CDR3 runs 15 residues. V dropped 6 bases and J dropped 4; count of bases not matched to a gene: 10. The CDR3 here is CASSLVREVSDTQYF. The CDR3 nucleotides are TGTGCCAGCAGCCTGGTTCGGGAGGTCTCAGATACGCAGTATTTT.

The chain recombines TRBV27 with TRBJ1-1; no clear D. With 4 bases removed from V and 5 bases from J, the gap between germline ends came to 11 bases. This CDR3 spans 13 amino acids. The V gene's germline CDR1 is MNHEY and CDR2 SMNVEV (reference sequence). The CDR3 reads CASSYKLRTEAFF. In DNA form, the CDR3 reads TGTGCCAGCAGTTACAAGTTGAGGACTGAAGCTTTCTTT.

This rearrangement joins TRBV5-1 to TRBJ1-4; the D gene is possibly TRBD1 (5 bases). The CDR3 is made up of 14 amino acids. Trimming removed 0 bases at V and 2 bases at J, with 5 bases between. Germline V gene lookup returns CDR1 SGHRS and CDR2 YFSETQ. This CDR3 reads CASSLEGTNEKLFF. In DNA, the CDR3 is TGCGCCAGCAGCTTGGAGGGGACTAATGAAAAACTGTTTTTT.

The CDR3 is CASSARTGRETQYF. The CDR3 nucleotides are TGTGCCAGCAGCGCAAGGACTGGCCGCGAGACCCAGTACTTC. This sequence joins TRBV5-4 and TRBJ2-5; possible D gene TRBD2, 5 bases. V was trimmed by 4 bases and J by 5 bases, leaving 15 bases between them. The CDR3 has 14 amino acids. Germline V gives CDR1 SGHNT, CDR2 YYREEE (reference sequence).

V is TRBV5-4 and J is TRBJ2-5; D uncertain. The CDR3 has 14 residues. The V end was cut by 4 bases, the J end by 1 base, with 11 bases between. CDR1 and CDR2 (germline): SGHNT, YYREEE (reference sequence). The CDR3 sequence is CASSLRHPQETQYF. CDR3 DNA sequence: TGTGCCAGCAGCCTAAGACACCCCCAAGAGACCCAGTACTTC.

V and J are TRBV10-2 and TRBJ1-4; D gene uncertain. CDR1 and CDR2 (germline): WSHSY, SAAADI. V was shortened by 10 bases and J by 3 bases, with 12 bases between the two germline ends. The CDR3 is 13 residues long. The CDR3 nucleotides read TGCGCCACCGGCGGGCAGTCTAATGAAAAACTGTTTTTT. Protein: CATGGQSNEKLFF.

The gene calls are TRBV7-2 and TRBJ2-1, with no clear D. The CDR3 runs to 14 residues. CDR1 and CDR2 (germline): SGHTA, FQGNSA. V lost 0 bases and J lost 6, with 9 bases in between. CDR3: CASSLAVELNEQFF. The CDR3 DNA reads TGTGCCAGCAGCTTAGCGGTGGAGCTCAATGAGCAGTTCTTC. The whole variable domain, remainder taken from reference TRBV7-2 and TRBJ2-1, is GAGVSQSPSNKVTEKGKDVELRCDPISGHTALYWYRQSLGQGLEFLIYFQGNSAPDKSGLPSDRFSAERTGGSVSTLTIQRTQQEDSAVYLCASSLAVELNEQFFGPGTRLTVL.